Following are 22 T cell receptor beta chains from one sample sequenced in a study of human T cells and chemical hapten exposure. The time point: pre-sensitization, week 0. Treatment of the sample: therapeutic diphenylcyclopropenone sensitization with weekly scalp DPC. Each CDR3 protein gets one entry after TCRdb re-called the RACE reads with MiXCR. The sample lists about 180,000 distinct CDR3 sequences; around 30% were seen once. Specimen: whole blood, collected in connection with sensitization to the hapten diphenylcyclopropenone (DPC). The receptors were gathered from a woman aged 25 to 39 with alopecia areata. Some clones in this sample may be carry-over from other donors' samples.

This clonotype was recorded a few times. This chain links TRBV5-1 with TRBJ2-5; D may correspond to TRBD1 or TRBD2 (6 bases each). The CDR3 length is 16 residues. The germline gives CDR1 SGHRS, CDR2 YFSETQ. Trimming removed 1 base at V and 5 bases at J, with 18 bases between. CDR3 nucleotides: TGCGCCAGCAGCTTGTTGGGACTCCGGGGGCGGGAGACCCAGTACTTC. This sequence encodes CASSLLGLRGRETQYF.

Here the CDR3 DNA reads TGTGCCAGCTCACCAAACTCGGGGGCCCTTAATTCACCCCTCCACTTT. This translates into CASSPNSGALNSPLHF. This chain uses TRBV18 with TRBJ1-6, with a weak D call TRBD1 (6 bases). Germline V gene lookup returns CDR1 KGHSH and CDR2 LQKENI. The CDR3 covers 16 residues. Trimming removed 2 bases at V and 6 bases at J, with 14 bases between.

This clonotype was picked up one time. J is TRBJ2-3 and V is TRBV5-1; no clear D gene. The CDR3 length is 15 residues. V lost 0 bases and J lost 0, with 8 bases in between. Germline V gene data show CDR1 as SGHRS and CDR2 as YFSETQ. The CDR3 bases are TGCGCCAGCAGCTTGGGGGCGTTTAGCACAGATACGCAGTATTTT. Translating it yields CASSLGAFSTDTQYF.

CDR3 loop: CASSLSRASTDTQYF. The CDR3 region has the DNA TGTGCCAGCAGCTTAAGCCGGGCGAGCACAGATACGCAGTATTTT. V gene TRBV7-8 combines with J gene TRBJ2-3; the D is unclear. The germline V gene encodes CDR1 SGHVS and CDR2 FQNEAQ. V was shortened by 2 bases and J by 0 bases, with 9 bases between the two germline ends. This CDR3 is 15 amino acids long.

V and J are TRBV20-1 and TRBJ2-3, with 8 nucleotides matching TRBD2. This CDR3 comprises 16 residues. CDR1 is DFQATT, CDR2 SNEGSKA, per germline (reference sequence). V shed 7 bases and J 2 bases; nucleotides not matched to a gene: 14. The CDR3 reads CSVERSGTRDTDTQYF. DNA of the CDR3: TGCAGTGTTGAGCGGAGTGGGACTAGGGACACAGATACGCAGTATTTT.

This chain links TRBV29-1 with TRBJ2-7; weak D call: TRBD1 (6 bases). Trimming removed 5 bases from V and 2 bases from J, with 10 bases in between. The length of the CDR3 is 12 residues. Per the germline V gene, CDR1 is SQVTM and CDR2 is ANQGSEA. The CDR3 sequence: CSVRQAPYEQYF. The CDR3 DNA is TGCAGCGTTCGACAGGCCCCCTACGAGCAGTACTTC.

This clonotype was observed a handful of times. V gene TRBV28 combines with J gene TRBJ1-2; D ambiguous. The CDR3 spans 13 residues. The germline V gene has CDR1 MDHEN and CDR2 SYDVKM. With 7 bases removed from V and 5 bases from J, the gap between germline ends came to 14 bases. CDR3 DNA: TGTGCCAGCACCTTTGGCACGGGGTATGGCTACACCTTC. This encodes CASTFGTGYGYTF.

The chain carries TRBV30 and TRBJ2-1; the match to TRBD2 covers 10 bases. This CDR3 is 13 amino acids long. Germline V gene sequence: CDR1 GTSNPN, CDR2 SVGIG (reference sequence). V was clipped by 3 bases and J by 10 bases; unmatched bases: 6. The chain's CDR3 is CAWSLAGVGEQFF. In DNA form, the CDR3 reads TGTGCCTGGAGCCTAGCGGGAGTAGGGGAGCAGTTCTTC.

There are a few counts of this clonotype. The rearrangement links TRBV28 to TRBJ2-6, with D perhaps matching TRBD1 (6 bases). CDR3 length equals 16 residues. Trimming cost V 1 base and J 4 bases, with 11 bases left between them. Per germline, CDR1 MDHEN and CDR2 SYDVKM. The CDR3 nucleotides are TGTGCCAGCAGTTTATTCCAGGGGCTCGGGGCCAACGTCCTGACTTTC. It translates to CASSLFQGLGANVLTF.

This clonotype was counted only a few times. The chain has TRBV5-6 and TRBJ1-2; D unresolved. V was shortened by 2 bases and J by 0 bases, with 11 bases between the two germline ends. CDR3 length: 15 amino acids. Germline CDR1 SGHDT, CDR2 YYEEEE. The CDR3 nucleotides are TGTGCCAGCAGCTTCCGGGAACGAACTAACTATGGCTACACCTTC. Its translation: CASSFRERTNYGYTF.

This clonotype was observed a handful of times. This chain links TRBV7-9 with TRBJ1-4; D is unresolved. The V end was cut by 1 base, the J end by 4 bases, with 13 bases between. Germline-derived CDR1 and CDR2 are SEHNR and FQNEAQ (reference sequence). The CDR3 contains 16 residues. CDR3 region: CASSLEGWVNNEKLFF. The CDR3 DNA reads TGTGCCAGCAGCTTAGAGGGTTGGGTGAATAATGAAAAACTGTTTTTT.

This clonotype has more than one count but fewer than ten. The rearrangement links TRBV7-3 to TRBJ2-2, with 8 bases matching TRBD1. V trimming: 6 bases; J trimming: 4 bases; junction bases outside the gene matches: 4. The CDR3 sequence is 14 residues long. Germline V gives CDR1 SGHTA, CDR2 FQGTGA. In DNA form, the CDR3 reads TGTGCCAGCAGACCCCAGGGGGCCACCGGGGAGCTGTTTTTT. This codes for CASRPQGATGELFF.

The chain uses TRBV4-3 and TRBJ2-5; 10 nucleotides match TRBD2. J gave up 5 bases and V 4 bases, and 4 bases lay outside the gene matches. Germline values: CDR1 LGHNA, CDR2 YSLEER. The CDR3 contains 14 residues. The CDR3 sequence: CASSRTSGVETQYF. In DNA, the CDR3 is TGCGCCAGCAGCCGGACTAGCGGCGTGGAGACCCAGTACTTC.

In its sample, this clonotype was seen a few times. This chain connects TRBV19 to TRBJ1-5; no clear D. Germline CDR1 and CDR2: LNHDA and SQIVND (reference sequence). This CDR3 is 14 amino acids long. Trimming cost V 4 bases and J 5 bases, with 12 bases left between them. CDR3 nucleotides: TGTGCCAGTAGTACGAGGACCTGGGATCAGCCCCAGCATTTT. Protein product: CASSTRTWDQPQHF.

The genes are TRBV27 and TRBJ1-3; no definite D call. The CDR3 has 14 residues. Trimming removed 5 bases from V and 4 bases from J, with 12 bases in between. Looked up from germline, CDR1 is MNHEY and CDR2 is SMNVEV (reference sequence). The CDR3 region has the DNA TGTGCCAGCAGTCTAACCCCGTCCGGAAACACCATATATTTT. Translated, it gives CASSLTPSGNTIYF.

The V call is TRBV6-6, the J call TRBJ1-1, with 7 bases matching TRBD1. Germline-derived CDR1 and CDR2 are MNHNY and SVGAGI (reference sequence). The CDR3 loop spans 12 amino acids. V trimming: 5 bases; J trimming: 4 bases; junction bases outside the gene matches: 1. The CDR3 spells CASSRDSTEAFF. In nucleotides, the CDR3 is TGTGCCAGCAGTCGGGACAGCACTGAAGCTTTCTTT.

This clonotype was found a few times. Germline and junction disagree at one end, which may indicate a read error. The chain uses TRBV5-1 and TRBJ2-3; a possible D gene is TRBD1 (6 bases). Germline lookup yields CDR1 SGHRS and CDR2 YFSETQ. The length of the CDR3 is 15 residues. The CDR3 spells CASSLPRGGTDTQYF. In nucleotides, the CDR3 is TGCGCCAGCAGCTTGCCCCGTGGGGGCACGGATACGCAGTATTTT.

This clonotype showed up just a few times. This chain connects TRBV6-2 or TRBV6-3 to TRBJ2-7; D gene unclear. The CDR3 is 13 amino acids. V gave up 2 bases and J gave up 3 bases, with 8 bases separating them. The germline gives CDR1 MNHEY, CDR2 SVGEGT. DNA for the CDR3: TGTGCCAGCAGTTACGGGGAACGCTACGAGCAGTACTTC. It translates to CASSYGERYEQYF.

The CDR3 bases are TGTGCCAGCAGTGACTCGAGAGGGGAGCAGTTCTTC. It specifies CASSDSRGEQFF. This sequence joins TRBV6-4 and TRBJ2-1; the D gene is possibly TRBD2 (5 bases). The CDR3 is 12 amino acids. CDR1 and CDR2 from the germline V gene are MRHNA and SNTAGT. The V and J ends lost 0 bases and 10 bases respectively, with 7 bases between them.

The V and J genes are TRBV12-3 or TRBV12-4 and TRBJ1-6; 10 bases match TRBD1. CDR3 length: 16 residues. J was trimmed by 9 bases and V by 3 bases; bases with no gene match: 8. CDR3 protein: CASSLGTGAGISPLHF. In nucleotides, the CDR3 is TGTGCCAGCAGTTTGGGGACAGGGGCTGGAATTTCACCCCTCCACTTT.

The sample holds one count of this clonotype. The genes are TRBV28 and TRBJ2-5, with D possibly being TRBD2 (6 bases). The CDR3 sequence is 16 residues long. Germline CDR1 MDHEN, CDR2 SYDVKM. Deletions cut 3 bases from V and 2 bases from J, with 16 bases between. The CDR3 DNA sequence: TGTGCCAGCAGTTTTATGGCGGAGGGGCTTCAAGAGACCCAGTACTTC. As protein: CASSFMAEGLQETQYF.

J is TRBJ2-3 and V is TRBV7-3, with TRBD1 matching over 8 bases. Germline loops: CDR1 SGHTA, CDR2 FQGTGA. V lost 2 bases, J lost 4 bases, and 2 bases stayed unmatched. CDR3 length: 14 amino acids. For the CDR3, the DNA is TGTGCCAGCAGCTTAGTACAGGGGGCAGATACGCAGTATTTT. Amino acid sequence: CASSLVQGADTQYF.